This T cell receptor (beta chain) was captured in a study of CD8+ T cells in alopecia areata. Sequencing templates came from extracted RNA that was reverse transcribed into cDNA. The repertoire was sequenced with immunoSEQ multiplex PCR; TCRdb's copy has only in-frame clones and lacks some. The sample holds approximately 200,000 clones, 50% to 60% seen once. Treatment here: oral pan-JAK inhibitor, 5-10 mg twice daily. CDR1 and CDR2 (germline): MGHDK, SYGVNS. V lost 3 bases to trimming and J lost 8 bases, with 13 bases between them. The CDR3 extends over 13 amino acids. Material: CD4+ T cells sorted from blood, obtained at week 4, from a patient treated with tofacitinib. The sequence derives from a human donor with alopecia areata. The chain has TRBV25-1 and TRBJ1-2; D perhaps matches TRBD1 (5 bases). The CDR3 loop is CASSDPTRGGYTF. CDR3 nucleotide sequence: TGTGCCAGCAGTGACCCCACAAGGGGAGGCTACACCTTC.